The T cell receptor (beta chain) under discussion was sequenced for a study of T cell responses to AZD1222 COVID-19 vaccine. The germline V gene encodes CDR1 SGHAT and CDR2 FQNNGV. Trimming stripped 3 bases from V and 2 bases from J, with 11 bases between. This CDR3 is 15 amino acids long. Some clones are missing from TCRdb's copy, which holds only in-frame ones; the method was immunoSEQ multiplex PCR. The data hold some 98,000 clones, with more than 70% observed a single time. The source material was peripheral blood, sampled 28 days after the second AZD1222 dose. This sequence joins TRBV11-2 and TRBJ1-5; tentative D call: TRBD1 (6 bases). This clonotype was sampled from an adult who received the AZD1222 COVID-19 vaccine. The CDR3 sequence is CASSFGRGGNQPQHF. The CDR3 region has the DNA TGTGCCAGCAGCTTTGGCAGGGGTGGCAATCAGCCCCAGCATTTT.